This TCR beta chain was identified during a study of blood T cell repertoires in COVID-19. Looked up from germline, CDR1 is SGHKS and CDR2 is YYEKEE (reference sequence). The ends lost 3 bases at V and 8 bases at J; junction bases unmatched: 12. The CDR3 has 16 amino acids. This clone was counted only a few times. The method was immunoSEQ multiplex PCR; TCRdb's version includes in-frame clones alone and lacks a portion of them. This sample has 150,000 to 200,000 clones, with approximately 79% found just once. The origin of this receptor is a woman aged 70-85 years with acute or convalescent COVID-19. This sequence joins TRBV5-5 and TRBJ1-4, with 8 bases identical to TRBD1. Sequenced material: peripheral blood. CDR3 DNA sequence: TGTGCCAGCAGCTCAAGCTGGACAGGGCAAGGCGAAAAACTGTTTTTT. Its translation is CASSSSWTGQGEKLFF.